Following are 15 T cell receptor beta chains from one sample sequenced in a study of regulatory T cells in long-lasting Graves disease. Combining iRepertoire HTBI primers with Arm-PCR of CDR3 regions, the authors built TCR beta libraries. One entry per CDR3 protein, called by TCRdb with MiXCR from the multiplex PCR reads. Seen here are fewer than 550,000 distinct CDR3 sequences, more than 15% observed once, and the top ten hold roughly 25%. Stated time point: newly diagnosed GD, antithyroid drugs for less than 3 months. Isolated PBMC RNA provided the starting material for the TCR library. These data were likewise used in another study, on T cells in Graves' hyperthyroidism and ophthalmopathy.

Sequencing was performed on peripheral blood mononuclear cells (PBMCs), taken at new diagnosis, from a patient treated with antithyroid drugs. The receptors stem from a woman in her forties or fifties with Graves disease.

This clonotype was seen many times. The chain combines TRBV5-1 with TRBJ1-1; possible D gene TRBD1, 6 bases. V was trimmed by 0 bases and J by 5 bases, leaving 14 bases between them. Germline loops: CDR1 SGHRS, CDR2 YFSETQ. The CDR3 contains 15 residues. CDR3 DNA: TGCGCCAGCAGCTTGGGATCAACAGGGTGGACTGAAGCTTTCTTT. This sequence encodes CASSLGSTGWTEAFF.

J is TRBJ1-1 and V is TRBV5-1, with 8 nucleotides matching TRBD1. V gave up 1 base and J gave up 5 bases; unmatched junction bases: 4. Germline V gives CDR1 SGHRS, CDR2 YFSETQ. CDR3 length: 14 amino acids. The CDR3 DNA is TGCGCCAGCAGCTTGAAGACAGGGGATACTGAAGCTTTCTTT. This gives the protein CASSLKTGDTEAFF. The entire variable domain, with the rest obtained from reference TRBV5-1 and TRBJ1-1, is as follows: KAGVTQTPRYLIKTRGQQVTLSCSPISGHRSVSWYQQTPGQGLQFLFEYFSETQRNKGNFPGRFSGRQFSNSRSEMNVSTLELGDSALYLCASSLKTGDTEAFFGQGTRLTVV.

This clonotype occurred many times. The chain couples TRBV20-1 to TRBJ2-5, with D maybe TRBD2 (6 bases). The germline V gene encodes CDR1 DFQATT and CDR2 SNEGSKA (reference sequence). This CDR3 is built from 14 residues. Trimming left V 0 bases short and J 4 bases short, with 12 bases between. The DNA of the CDR3 is TGCAGTGCTAGAGATCCTTTGGGGGGAGAGACCCAGTACTTC. Its translation: CSARDPLGGETQYF.

Ten or more counts support this clonotype. The chain combines TRBV27 with TRBJ1-5; weak D call: TRBD1 (5 bases). The V end was cut by 2 bases, the J end by 4 bases, with 12 bases between. Germline CDR1 and CDR2: MNHEY and SMNVEV (reference sequence). The CDR3 consists of 15 residues. CDR3 loop: CASSLTQGGNQPQHF. The CDR3 coding sequence is TGTGCCAGCAGTTTAACGCAGGGAGGAAATCAGCCCCAGCATTTT.

This clonotype was recorded many times. The chain uses TRBV9 and TRBJ1-2, with 7 bases fitting TRBD1. The V and J ends lost 5 bases and 5 bases, in that order; junction bases with no gene match: 9. Germline V gives CDR1 SGDLS, CDR2 YYNGEE. The CDR3 has 14 amino acids. The CDR3 coding sequence is TGTGCCAGCAGAGACGACAGGGCCTGGTATGGCTACACCTTC. Translated, it gives CASRDDRAWYGYTF.

Worth noting for this clonotype: Possible read error: a much larger clone is one base away. V usage is TRBV5-6 and J usage is TRBJ1-1; D not resolved. The V gene's germline CDR1 is SGHDT and CDR2 YYEEEE. The CDR3 loop spans 15 amino acids. This CDR3 is CAISPMDRVNTEAFF. Written as DNA, the CDR3 is TGTGCCATCAGCCCCATGGACCGAGTGAACACTGAAGCTTTCTTT. Variable domain in full (rest from reference TRBV5-6 and TRBJ1-1): DAGVTQSPTHLIKTRGQQVTLRCSPKSGHDTVSWYQQALGQGPQFIFQYYEEEERQRGNFPDRFSGHQFPNYSSELNVNALLLGDSALYLCAISPMDRVNTEAFFGQGTRLTVV.

This clonotype was detected ten times or more. The V call is TRBV11-2, the J call TRBJ2-7; maybe TRBD1 (5 bases). The germline gives CDR1 SGHAT, CDR2 FQNNGV. The CDR3 is made up of 15 amino acids. V shed 5 bases and J shed 2 bases, with 16 bases lying between them. The CDR3 coding sequence is TGTGCCAGCAGCCTAGGCCCAGGGCCAACCTACGAGCAGTACTTC. It specifies CASSLGPGPTYEQYF.

This clonotype showed up many times. The V call is TRBV3-1, the J call TRBJ2-1; 16 bases line up with TRBD2. V lost 0 bases to trimming and J lost 9 bases; unmatched junction nucleotides: 11. There are 19 residues in the CDR3. Germline V gene sequence: CDR1 LGHDT, CDR2 YNNKEL (reference sequence). The CDR3 nucleotides are TGTGCCAGCAGCCAAGAAGCGGGACTAGCGGGGGGGCCTTTCGGTGAGCAGTTCTTC. It translates to CASSQEAGLAGGPFGEQFF.

This rearrangement joins TRBV28 to TRBJ2-1; TRBD2 aligns across 9 bases. The V gene end was trimmed by 5 bases and the J gene end by 0 bases; junction bases not matched to a gene: 5. Germline V gives CDR1 MDHEN, CDR2 SYDVKM. The CDR3 runs 16 residues. The CDR3 spells CASSTLAGYSYNEQFF. CDR3 sequence (DNA): TGTGCCAGCAGTACACTAGCGGGCTACTCCTACAATGAGCAGTTCTTC.

This chain joins TRBV6-2 or TRBV6-3 and TRBJ1-4, with unresolved D. Trimming took off 1 base at V and 4 bases at J, with 10 bases between the two ends. Germline loops: CDR1 MNHEY, CDR2 SVGEGT. The CDR3 length is 15 residues. CDR3 nucleotide sequence: TGTGCCAGCAGTTACTTGACGGACCTTAATGAAAAACTGTTTTTT. Its protein is CASSYLTDLNEKLFF.

This clonotype was counted ten times or more. This chain joins TRBV30 and TRBJ1-2, with D unclear. The V gene lost 2 bases and the J gene lost 5 bases, with 12 bases spanning the gap. The CDR3 covers 13 residues. The V gene's germline CDR1 is GTSNPN and CDR2 SVGIG (reference sequence). CDR3 protein: CAWSPQQRYGYTF. CDR3 nucleotide sequence: TGTGCCTGGAGTCCCCAACAGCGTTATGGCTACACCTTC.

In its sample, this clonotype was seen many times. The rearrangement links TRBV2 to TRBJ1-1; TRBD1 agrees at 8 bases. Germline lookup yields CDR1 SNHLY and CDR2 FYNNEI. Trimming took 8 bases from V and 11 from J; bases not matched to a gene: 16. The CDR3 extends over 14 amino acids. CDR3 amino acids: CASELNRGYIGAFF. The CDR3 region has the DNA TGTGCCAGCGAGTTAAACAGGGGGTACATAGGGGCTTTCTTT. Full variable domain (outside the CDR3, taken from reference TRBV2 and TRBJ1-1): EPEVTQTPSHQVTQMGQEVILRCVPISNHLYFYWYRQILGQKVEFLVSFYNNEISEKSEIFDDQFSVERPDGSNFTLKIRSTKLEDSAMYFCASELNRGYIGAFFGQGTRLTVV.

This clonotype came up a few times. The chain uses TRBV20-1 and TRBJ2-3; perhaps TRBD2 as D (7 bases). The CDR3 contains 14 residues. Trimming stripped 6 bases from V and 5 bases from J, with 18 bases between. Germline CDR1 and CDR2: DFQATT and SNEGSKA (reference sequence). The CDR3: CSALGGAPRDTQYF. Here the CDR3 DNA reads TGCAGTGCCCTGGGGGGGGCCCCTAGAGATACGCAGTATTTT.

Many counts were recorded for this clonotype. This chain uses TRBV2 with TRBJ2-2, with TRBD2 matching 9 bases. The CDR3 sequence is 18 residues long. The germline gives CDR1 SNHLY, CDR2 FYNNEI. Trimming took 1 base from V and 1 from J; bases not matched to a gene: 7. The DNA of the CDR3 is TGTGCCAGCAGTGAAGGGGAGTCTAGCGGGGAGAACACCGGGGAGCTGTTTTTT. Its protein product is CASSEGESSGENTGELFF.

This clonotype was seen only a few times. The chain combines TRBV12-3 or TRBV12-4 with TRBJ1-4; 8 bases align to TRBD1. The CDR3 loop spans 15 amino acids. After removal of 5 bases from V and 5 bases from J, the junction contained 7 bases not matched to a gene. The CDR3 here is CASSAPTGANEKLFF. The CDR3 nucleotides are TGTGCCAGCAGTGCCCCGACAGGGGCGAATGAAAAACTGTTTTTT.